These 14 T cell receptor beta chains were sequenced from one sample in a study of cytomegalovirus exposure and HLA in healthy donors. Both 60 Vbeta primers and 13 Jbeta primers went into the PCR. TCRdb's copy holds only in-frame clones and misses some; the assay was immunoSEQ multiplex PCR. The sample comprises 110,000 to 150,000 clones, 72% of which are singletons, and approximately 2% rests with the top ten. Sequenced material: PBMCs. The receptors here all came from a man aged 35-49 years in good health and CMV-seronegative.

The CDR3 reads CASSPQGFISGNTIYF. CDR3 sequence (DNA): TGTGCCAGCAGCCCTCAGGGGTTCATCTCTGGAAACACCATATATTTT. The chain carries TRBV5-6 and TRBJ1-3; a weak D match, TRBD1 (6 bases). The germline V and J ends were trimmed by 4 bases and 0 bases, with 14 bases remaining between them. This CDR3 has 16 residues. Germline V lookup: CDR1 SGHDT, CDR2 YYEEEE. Using reference TRBV5-6 and TRBJ1-3 for the parts outside the CDR3, the full variable domain is DAGVTQSPTHLIKTRGQQVTLRCSPKSGHDTVSWYQQALGQGPQFIFQYYEEEERQRGNFPDRFSGHQFPNYSSELNVNALLLGDSALYLCASSPQGFISGNTIYFGEGSWLTVV.

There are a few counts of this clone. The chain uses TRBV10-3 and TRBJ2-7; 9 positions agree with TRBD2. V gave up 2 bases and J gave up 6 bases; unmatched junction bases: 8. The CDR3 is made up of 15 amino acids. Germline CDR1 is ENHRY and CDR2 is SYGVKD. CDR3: CAISEDSGRSLEQYF. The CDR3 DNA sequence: TGTGCCATCAGTGAGGATAGCGGGAGATCTCTCGAGCAGTACTTC.

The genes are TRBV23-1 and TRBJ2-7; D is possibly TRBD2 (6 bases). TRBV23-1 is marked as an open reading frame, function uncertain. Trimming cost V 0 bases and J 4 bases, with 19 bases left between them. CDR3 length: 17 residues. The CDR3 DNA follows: TGCGCCAGCAGTCAATCCCAGCCCCGGGACTGCATATACGAGCAGTACTTC. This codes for CASSQSQPRDCIYEQYF.

CDR3 protein: CASSLVAYGYTF. CDR3 nucleotide sequence: TGTGCCAGCAGCTTAGTAGCCTATGGCTACACCTTC. This chain joins TRBV7-2 and TRBJ1-2, with D uncertain. Looked up from germline, CDR1 is SGHTA and CDR2 is FQGNSA. The CDR3 covers 12 residues. Trimming cost V 1 base and J 4 bases, with 4 bases left between them.

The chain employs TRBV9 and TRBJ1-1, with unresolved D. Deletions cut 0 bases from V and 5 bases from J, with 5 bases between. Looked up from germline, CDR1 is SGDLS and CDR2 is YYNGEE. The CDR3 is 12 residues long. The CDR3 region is CASSVGETEAFF. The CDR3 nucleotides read TGTGCCAGCAGCGTAGGCGAGACTGAAGCTTTCTTT. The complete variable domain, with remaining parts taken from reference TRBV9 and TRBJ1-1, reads DSGVTQTPKHLITATGQRVTLRCSPRSGDLSVYWYQQSLDQGLQFLIQYYNGEERAKGNILERFSAQQFPDLHSELNLSSLELGDSALYFCASSVGETEAFFGQGTRLTVV.

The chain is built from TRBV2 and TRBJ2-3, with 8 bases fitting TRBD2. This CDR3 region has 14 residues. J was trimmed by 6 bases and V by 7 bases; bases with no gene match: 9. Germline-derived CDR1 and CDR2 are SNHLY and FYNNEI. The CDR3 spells CASTFREGIDTQYF. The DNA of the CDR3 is TGTGCCAGCACGTTTCGGGAGGGCATTGATACGCAGTATTTT.

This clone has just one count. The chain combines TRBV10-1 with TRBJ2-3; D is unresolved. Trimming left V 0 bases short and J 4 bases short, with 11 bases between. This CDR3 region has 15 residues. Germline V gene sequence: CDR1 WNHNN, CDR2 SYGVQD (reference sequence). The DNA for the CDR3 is TGCGCCAGCAGTGAGTCGAATGTAGCCCCAGATACGCAGTATTTT. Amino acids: CASSESNVAPDTQYF.

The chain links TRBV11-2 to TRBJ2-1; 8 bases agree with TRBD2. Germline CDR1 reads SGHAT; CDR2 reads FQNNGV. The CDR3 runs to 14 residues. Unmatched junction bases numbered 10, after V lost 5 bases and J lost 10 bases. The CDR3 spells CASSLTSARSEQFF. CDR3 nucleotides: TGTGCCAGCAGCCTGACTAGCGCCCGCTCCGAGCAGTTCTTC.

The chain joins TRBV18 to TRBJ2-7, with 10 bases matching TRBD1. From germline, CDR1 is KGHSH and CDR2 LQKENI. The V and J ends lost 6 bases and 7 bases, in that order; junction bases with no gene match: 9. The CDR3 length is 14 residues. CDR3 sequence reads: CASSLGTGVREQYF. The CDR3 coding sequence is TGTGCCAGCTCCCTCGGGACAGGGGTGAGGGAGCAGTACTTC. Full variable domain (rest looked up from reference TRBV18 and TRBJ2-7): NAGVMQNPRHLVRRRGQEARLRCSPMKGHSHVYWYRQLPEEGLKFMVYLQKENIIDESGMPKERFSAEFPKEGPSILRIQQVVRGDSAAYFCASSLGTGVREQYFGPGTRLTVT.

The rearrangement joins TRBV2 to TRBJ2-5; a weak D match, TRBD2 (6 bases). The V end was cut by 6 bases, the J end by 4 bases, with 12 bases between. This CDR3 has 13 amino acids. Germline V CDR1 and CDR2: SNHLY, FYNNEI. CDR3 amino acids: CASRLAYGETQYF. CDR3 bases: TGTGCCAGCAGACTAGCTTATGGAGAGACCCAGTACTTC.

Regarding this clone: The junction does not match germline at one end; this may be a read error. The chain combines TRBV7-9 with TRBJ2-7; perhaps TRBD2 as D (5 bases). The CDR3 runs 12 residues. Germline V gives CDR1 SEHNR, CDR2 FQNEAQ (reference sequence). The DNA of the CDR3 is TGTTCCAGCAGCCCAGAGGGCTACGAGCAGTACTTC. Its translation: CSSSPEGYEQYF.

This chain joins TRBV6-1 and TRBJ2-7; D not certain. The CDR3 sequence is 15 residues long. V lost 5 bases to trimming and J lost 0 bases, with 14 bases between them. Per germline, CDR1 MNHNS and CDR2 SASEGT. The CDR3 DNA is TGTGCCAGCAGTCAACACCCGAAAAGCTCCTACGAGCAGTACTTC. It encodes CASSQHPKSSYEQYF.

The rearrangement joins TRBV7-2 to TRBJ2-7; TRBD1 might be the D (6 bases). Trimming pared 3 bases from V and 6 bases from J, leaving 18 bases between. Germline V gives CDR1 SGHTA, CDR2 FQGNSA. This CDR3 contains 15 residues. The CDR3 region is CASSFSTGWTSEQYF. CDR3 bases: TGTGCCAGCAGCTTTTCCACAGGGTGGACCTCCGAGCAGTACTTC.

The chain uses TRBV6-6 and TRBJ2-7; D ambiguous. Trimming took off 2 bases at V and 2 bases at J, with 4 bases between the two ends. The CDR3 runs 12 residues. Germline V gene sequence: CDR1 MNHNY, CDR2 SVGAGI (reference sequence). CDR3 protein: CASSYDTYEQYF. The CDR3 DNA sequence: TGTGCCAGCAGTTACGACACCTACGAGCAGTACTTC.